The clone carrying this T cell receptor (beta chain) was seen at least ten times. Its antigen is currently unknown. The library gave individual cDNA molecules unique molecular identifiers. In the authors' methods: Sequenced samples showed a median of around 91,000 TCRs each, with counts running from roughly 23,000 to 700,000. TCRdb reprocessed the RACE reads with MiXCR, giving one entry per CDR3 protein. TCRdb, not the authors, supplied the V and J calls. Of about 77,000 distinct CDR3 sequences detected, approximately 8.6% appear once; the ten largest clones hold 1.5% to 2%. Sample time point: healthy volunteer bleed at 6 weeks. From whole blood left unfractionated, total RNA was extracted. V dropped 4 bases and J dropped 9; count of bases not matched to a gene: 5. Germline lookup yields CDR1 KGHSH and CDR2 LQKENI. The CDR3 has 12 amino acids. The data originate from a study of human T cells and chemical hapten exposure. Whole-study context: Per-sample variation in TCR yield stemmed mainly from small pooled library volume differences. Study results and limitations: No change in TCRs above 1 in 1000 frequency was produced by DPC sensitization.

The source of this sequence is a female donor in good health. Some clones in this sample may be carry-over from other donors' samples. This chain links TRBV18 with TRBJ2-7, with 8 nucleotides matching TRBD2. The material sequenced was whole blood. The CDR3 bases are TGTGCCAGCTCACAACCCGGGGGGGTGCAGTACTTC. It encodes CASSQPGGVQYF.